The 19 T cell receptor beta chains below all came from one sample that was sequenced in a study of Graves' ophthalmopathy and Graves' hyperthyroidism. Amplified material comprised TCR beta CDR3 regions derived from RNA transcripts. An opening RT-PCR round employed HTBI primers and preceded a second-round multiplex PCR. TCRdb reprocessed the multiplex PCR reads with MiXCR, giving one entry per CDR3 protein. In the table there are roughly 700,000 distinct CDR3 sequences, roughly two fifths of which are singletons. The source material was peripheral blood. The receptors originated from an adult man with Graves' ophthalmopathy.

In its sample, this clonotype was seen once. This chain uses TRBV6-6 with TRBJ2-5; 7 bases align to TRBD2. The CDR3 totals 15 residues. The germline V gene has CDR1 MNHNY and CDR2 SVGAGI (reference sequence). The J segment lost 1 base and the V segment lost 4 bases, leaving 6 bases of the junction unmatched. CDR3 in amino acids: CASSSGREIQETQYF. The CDR3 DNA reads as TGTGCCAGCAGTTCTGGGCGGGAGATCCAAGAGACCCAGTACTTC.

This clonotype was detected ten times or more. J is TRBJ1-1 and V is TRBV7-2, with D uncertain. There are 11 residues in the CDR3. Germline V lookup: CDR1 SGHTA, CDR2 FQGNSA. V lost 1 base, J lost 6 bases, and 3 bases lay in between. The CDR3 is CASSLVAEAFF. CDR3 in DNA: TGTGCCAGCAGCTTAGTGGCTGAAGCTTTCTTT.

This clonotype occurred a few times. The genes are TRBV20-1 and TRBJ2-7; TRBD2 might be the D (6 bases). The CDR3 loop spans 14 amino acids. Germline assignment: CDR1 DFQATT and CDR2 SNEGSKA (reference sequence). V lost 6 bases, J lost 6 bases, and 21 bases lay in between. CDR3 residues: CSARHRGTWGEQYF. DNA for the CDR3: TGCAGTGCCAGACACCGGGGGACTTGGGGCGAGCAGTACTTC.

This clonotype has at least ten counts. The chain has TRBV15 and TRBJ1-2, with D possibly TRBD1 on 5 matching bases. V was clipped by 0 bases and J by 8 bases, with 10 bases between them. The germline CDR1 and CDR2 sequences are LNHNV and YYDKDF (reference sequence). This CDR3 region has 13 residues. CDR3 coding DNA: TGTGCCACCAGCAGAGATCAGGGAGGGGGCTACACCTTC. The encoded protein is CATSRDQGGGYTF.

This clonotype has just a few counts. The chain employs TRBV9 and TRBJ2-7; no reliable D call. The length of the CDR3 is 13 residues. The V gene's germline CDR1 is SGDLS and CDR2 YYNGEE. Deletions cut 3 bases from V and 5 bases from J, with 12 bases between. CDR3 in amino acids: CASSDPLENEQYF. CDR3 in DNA: TGTGCCAGCAGCGATCCCTTGGAGAACGAGCAGTACTTC.

About this clonotype: Germline and junction disagree at one end, which may indicate a read error. This rearrangement joins TRBV10-3 to TRBJ2-7, with 8 bases aligning to TRBD1. In germline, CDR1 is ENHRY, CDR2 SYGVKD. There are 14 residues in the CDR3. CDR3 region: CASSSTGAFDEQYF. CDR3 in DNA: TGTGCCAGCAGTTCGACAGGGGCGTTTGACGAGCAGTACTTC.

This chain uses TRBV5-4 with TRBJ2-7, with D perhaps matching TRBD1 (5 bases). CDR3 size: 14 residues. Germline loops: CDR1 SGHNT, CDR2 YYREEE (reference sequence). Trimming left V 5 bases short and J 7 bases short, with 19 bases between. The CDR3 nucleotides are TGTGCCAGCAGGAAAGACTTAGGGGTATGGGAGCAGTACTTC. Residues: CASRKDLGVWEQYF.

There are a few counts of this clonotype. This chain links TRBV9 with TRBJ2-5; TRBD1 agrees at 7 bases. V was clipped by 0 bases and J by 2 bases; unmatched bases: 4. The germline V gene encodes CDR1 SGDLS and CDR2 YYNGEE. This CDR3 spans 15 amino acids. The CDR3 protein is CASSVGTGQQETQYF. The CDR3 DNA reads as TGTGCCAGCAGCGTAGGGACGGGACAGCAAGAGACCCAGTACTTC.

This clonotype occurred once. CDR3 DNA sequence: TGTGCCACCAGTCGGGTCACCCATGGCTACACCTTC. Its translation is CATSRVTHGYTF. The V call is TRBV15, the J call TRBJ1-2; no reliable D call. The germline gives CDR1 LNHNV, CDR2 YYDKDF (reference sequence). V shed 6 bases and J shed 6 bases, with 11 bases lying between them. This CDR3 is built from 12 residues.

The J gene is TRBJ2-5, the V gene TRBV3-2; TRBD1 reflects the table's D call only, with no check against the DNA. TRBV3-2 is an annotated pseudogene. There are 15 residues in the CDR3. CDR3 sequence: CASSQARGVVETQYF. CDR3 nucleotides: TGTGCCAGCAGCCAAGCTAGGGGCGTGGTGGAGACCCAGTACTTC.

The gene calls are TRBV20-1 and TRBJ2-5; TRBD1 matches at 9 bases. CDR1 and CDR2 from the germline V gene are DFQATT and SNEGSKA (reference sequence). The V and J ends lost 6 bases and 4 bases, in that order; junction bases with no gene match: 6. CDR3 length equals 13 residues. The CDR3 is CSARDRAPETQYF. The CDR3 DNA reads TGCAGTGCCCGGGACAGGGCCCCAGAGACCCAGTACTTC.

In DNA, the CDR3 is TGTGCCAGCAGTTTCTCCAGAAGCAATCAGCCCCAGCATTTT. It encodes CASSFSRSNQPQHF. The chain joins TRBV12-3 or TRBV12-4 to TRBJ1-5; the D is unclear. Trimming took 3 bases from V and 1 from J, leaving 7 bases between them. CDR3 length: 14 amino acids.

This clonotype appeared many times. The chain employs TRBV7-8 and TRBJ1-6; D call uncertain. The CDR3 extends over 13 amino acids. CDR1 SGHVS and CDR2 FQNEAQ come from the germline V gene. V lost 2 bases and J 10 bases, leaving 9 bases between the germline ends. The CDR3 reads CASSLFQASPLHF. The CDR3 DNA is TGTGCCAGCAGCTTATTTCAGGCCTCACCCCTCCACTTT.

This clonotype was observed at least ten times. This chain uses TRBV7-9 with TRBJ2-7; D is uncertain. The germline gives CDR1 SEHNR, CDR2 FQNEAQ (reference sequence). The CDR3 consists of 15 residues. V lost 5 bases and J 5 bases, leaving 19 bases between the germline ends. DNA for the CDR3: TGTGCCAGCAGCGACATACGTTGGGGATCGGACGAGCAGTACTTC. Residues: CASSDIRWGSDEQYF.

The rearrangement links TRBV2 to TRBJ2-7; the match to TRBD1 covers 7 bases. The CDR3 totals 16 residues. Germline loops: CDR1 SNHLY, CDR2 FYNNEI. V dropped 5 bases and J dropped 3; count of bases not matched to a gene: 13. The CDR3 DNA reads as TGTGCCAGCAGTTACTCGGGCGACAGGGAGTACTACGAGCAGTACTTC. Its protein is CASSYSGDREYYEQYF.

A word on this clonotype: This sequence may be a read error, since a much larger clone differs from it by one base. A read error is likely, as this CDR3 ends without the conserved phenylalanine or tryptophan. No DNA is shown, since the ends of the CDR3 on it are uncertain; the CDR3 is the one TCRdb lists. This rearrangement joins TRBV2 to TRBJ2-7; whether TRBD2, the table's D call, matches the DNA was not checked. The CDR3 spans 12 amino acids, including both terminal residues. CDR1 is SNHLY and CDR2 is FYNNEI in the germline V gene. The CDR3: CASSELWGSPYS.

This clonotype occurred many times. This rearrangement joins TRBV13 to TRBJ2-7, with 9 bases aligning to TRBD1. The V segment lost 5 bases and the J segment 7 bases; nucleotides outside the gene matches: 9. Per germline, CDR1 PRHDT and CDR2 FYEKMQ (reference sequence). The CDR3 sequence is 14 residues long. For the CDR3, the DNA is TGTGCCAGCAGCGTCGCGGGACAGGGTTATGAGCAGTACTTC. Its translation is CASSVAGQGYEQYF.

J is TRBJ1-1 and V is TRBV29-1; D gene unclear. The CDR3 extends over 10 amino acids. Trimming stripped 8 bases from V and 5 bases from J, with 9 bases between. CDR1 is SQVTM, CDR2 ANQGSEA, per germline. The CDR3, as DNA: TGCAGCTTGGTAGGTACTGAAGCTTTCTTT. Translated, it gives CSLVGTEAFF.

V is TRBV13 and J is TRBJ1-1; D gene unclear. With 5 bases removed from V and 6 bases from J, the gap between germline ends came to 10 bases. The germline V gene has CDR1 PRHDT and CDR2 FYEKMQ (reference sequence). There are 12 residues in the CDR3. CDR3 in DNA: TGTGCCAGCAGCCGAGGGTGGGCTGAAGCTTTCTTT. It specifies CASSRGWAEAFF.